A selection of T cell receptor beta chains follows, all from one sample in a study of T-cell reconstitution after alpha-beta-depleted transplantation in children. MiXCR was run by TCRdb on the PCR reads, yielding one entry per CDR3 protein. The sample gives roughly 50,000 distinct CDR3 sequences, about 40% of which show up once; 95% to 98% is in the top ten. This specimen was PBMCs, mostly from graft donor cells, taken 360 days after TCRalphabeta/CD19-depleted stem cell transplant. These receptors originate from a male patient under 18 who had a stem cell transplant for acute lymphoblastic leukemia, so the T cells may come from the graft donor. CDR3s leave out the opening cysteine and the closing phenylalanine or tryptophan. A D gene is named only where the DNA matches it firmly.

TRBD2 | TRBJ2-2 | TRBV12-3/TRBV12-4 | ASSLGGLAAGELF
TRBD1 | TRBJ2-1 | TRBV12-3/TRBV12-4 | ASSPGQSYNEQF
- | TRBJ1-2 | TRBV5-1 | ASSLHRDTFNYGYT
- | TRBJ2-1 | TRBV29-1 | SVPPSYNEQF
- | TRBJ1-1 | TRBV20-1 | SARVPGANTEAF
- | TRBJ2-3 | TRBV7-2 | ASSLTSYTQY
TRBD2 | TRBJ2-1 | TRBV12-3/TRBV12-4 | ASSALGSGRIYNEQF
- | TRBJ1-4 | TRBV27 | ASSLEGQEKLF
TRBD2 | TRBJ2-3 | TRBV20-1 | SAREATSGRMGTDTQY
- | TRBJ2-5 | TRBV25-1 | ASSEWETQY
- | TRBJ1-6 | TRBV12-3/TRBV12-4 | ASSLRQNNSPLH
- | TRBJ2-5 | TRBV28 | ASSLFRGLETQY
TRBD2 | TRBJ2-1 | TRBV27 | ASSLSSSSLARNKQF
- | TRBJ2-7 | TRBV29-1 | SVQGWHEQY
- | TRBJ2-7 | TRBV6-6 | ASSPPKGGLRSYEQY
- | TRBJ2-5 | TRBV28 | ASSLALRYQETQY
TRBD2 | TRBJ2-1 | TRBV20-1 | SARETGLAGNEQF
TRBD2 | TRBJ2-3 | TRBV10-1 | ASSEKRLAHPDTQY
TRBD2 | TRBJ2-1 | TRBV27 | ASSSGLAYNEQF
- | TRBJ2-1 | TRBV27 | ASSLGRPTEQF
TRBD2 | TRBJ2-2 | TRBV9 | ASSPWAGVANTGELF
TRBD1 | TRBJ2-7 | TRBV29-1 | SVFSGTGGPYEQY
TRBD2 | TRBJ2-1 | TRBV29-1 | SVEGLAGGKSYNEQF
- | TRBJ1-5 | TRBV10-3 | ASQGYSNQPQH
- | TRBJ2-7 | TRBV21-1 | ASSKARTGGEQY
- | TRBJ2-1 | TRBV28 | ASSLSSRGDNEQF
TRBD1 | TRBJ1-6 | TRBV5-1 | ASSRDRAGSPLH
TRBD1 | TRBJ1-1 | TRBV29-1 | SVLAPSGGNTEAF
- | TRBJ2-7 | TRBV7-9 | ASSLVGNSYEQY
TRBD2 | TRBJ2-3 | TRBV11-2 | ASSLSGASGVEGDTQY
- | TRBJ2-7 | TRBV20-1 | SALGRSSYEQY
- | TRBJ1-2 | TRBV11-1 | ASSLDLTYGYT